The present T cell receptor (beta chain) was sequenced within a study of glioma-infiltrating T cells after dendritic cell vaccination. Study as a whole: Patients received three intradermal dendritic cell vaccine injections at biweekly intervals.

Trimming removed 4 bases from V and 9 bases from J, with 13 bases in between. The CDR3 contains 13 residues. Germline V gene lookup returns CDR1 MGHRA and CDR2 YSYEKL. TCRdb keeps only in-frame clones here, not all; method: immunoSEQ multiplex PCR. Among approximately 50,000 clones listed, under 90% were seen once. Time point here: after dendritic cell vaccination, including at tumor progression/relapse. The TCR sequence derives from a human donor with glioblastoma. Source: blood, taken after dendritic cell vaccination. The rearrangement joins TRBV4-1 to TRBJ2-1; maybe TRBD1 (5 bases). CDR3 nucleotide sequence: TGCGCCAGCAGCCCATTTGGGGCTCTTGAGCAGTTCTTC. Its protein product is CASSPFGALEQFF.